Listed below are T cell receptor beta chains from one sample, sequenced in a study of T-cell reconstitution after alpha-beta-depleted transplantation in children. TCRdb processed the PCR reads anew with MiXCR; each CDR3 protein has one entry. The sample contains hundreds of thousands of distinct CDR3 sequences, around 13% of which appear only once. The sample consisted of PBMCs from the stem cell graft donor, taken from the stem cell graft. These TCRs come from a human donor who donated a stem cell graft to a child with combined immunodeficiency. The CDR3 runs from the conserved cysteine through the conserved F or W. The D gene is left open where the match is weak. Size is stated for part of the rows, as once, few or many counts, or as a class when the clone is expanded.

cdr3_aa,cdr3_nt,d_call,clone_size,j_call,v_call
CASSPERINEQFF,TGTGCCAGCAGTCCAGAGCGCATTAATGAGCAGTTCTTC,-,-,TRBJ2-1,TRBV12-3/TRBV12-4
CASLWGGEAFF,TGTGCCAGCCTTTGGGGGGGTGAAGCTTTCTTT,-,-,TRBJ1-1,TRBV27
CASKTGQGAFNEQFF,TGCGCCAGCAAGACAGGACAGGGGGCTTTCAATGAGCAGTTCTTC,TRBD1,-,TRBJ2-1,TRBV5-1
CASSPRLEEQYF,TGTGCCAGCAGCCCCCGCCTAGAAGAGCAGTACTTC,-,few,TRBJ2-7,TRBV7-8
CASSWRTSGNEQFF,TGTGCCAGCAGCTGGAGGACTAGCGGCAATGAGCAGTTCTTC,TRBD2,-,TRBJ2-1,TRBV5-5
CASKRKGHVADTQYF,TGTGCCAGCAAAAGGAAAGGACACGTTGCAGATACGCAGTATTTT,-,-,TRBJ2-3,TRBV6-2/TRBV6-3
CASSWAQGGPDTGELFF,TGTGCCAGCAGTTGGGCCCAGGGAGGGCCAGACACCGGGGAGCTGTTTTTT,TRBD2,-,TRBJ2-2,TRBV12-3/TRBV12-4
CASSFSGTGGTEAFF,TGTGCCAGCAGTTTCTCCGGGACAGGGGGCACTGAAGCTTTCTTT,TRBD1,few,TRBJ1-1,TRBV6-2/TRBV6-3
CASSLPPAGSATDTQYF,TGTGCCAGCAGCTTACCCCCAGCGGGATCCGCCACAGATACGCAGTATTTT,TRBD2,-,TRBJ2-3,TRBV7-6
CASSFLGQRYEQYF,TGTGCCAGCAGTTTTCTGGGACAGAGATACGAGCAGTACTTC,TRBD1,few,TRBJ2-7,TRBV12-3/TRBV12-4
CASSSALSYNEQFF,TGTGCCAGCAGCTCGGCTTTGTCCTACAATGAGCAGTTCTTC,-,once,TRBJ2-1,TRBV5-4
CASSQDTSGGNEQFF,TGTGCCAGCAGCCAAGATACTAGCGGGGGCAATGAGCAGTTCTTC,TRBD2,few,TRBJ2-1,TRBV4-2
CASSYSWGDSPLHF,TGTGCCAGCAGTTACTCGTGGGGGGACTCACCCCTCCACTTT,-,-,TRBJ1-6,TRBV6-5
CASSVGGASSYNEQFF,TGTGCCAGCAGCGTAGGAGGGGCAAGCTCCTACAATGAGCAGTTCTTC,-,many,TRBJ2-1,TRBV9
CASRVGSGGQYF,TGTGCCAGCAGGGTGGGGTCAGGAGGGCAGTATTTT,-,many,TRBJ2-3,TRBV6-6
CASSQDLGQGRNYGYTF,TGCGCCAGCAGCCAAGATTTGGGGCAGGGGAGAAACTATGGCTACACCTTC,-,few,TRBJ1-2,TRBV4-3
CASRRGGMNTEAFF,TGTGCCAGCAGAAGGGGAGGAATGAACACTGAAGCTTTCTTT,-,-,TRBJ1-1,TRBV6-1
CASLSGPGRRRGEQFF,TGTGCCAGCTTATCGGGGCCCGGGCGGAGGAGGGGTGAGCAGTTCTTC,-,few,TRBJ2-1,TRBV12-3/TRBV12-4
CASLDGTFSTDTQYF,TGTGCCAGCTTGGACGGGACGTTTAGCACAGATACGCAGTATTTT,-,many,TRBJ2-3,TRBV12-3/TRBV12-4
CASSRSRNTEAFF,TGTGCCAGCAGTCGGTCAAGGAACACTGAAGCTTTCTTT,-,many,TRBJ1-1,TRBV12-3/TRBV12-4
CASSPTGGSDTQYF,TGTGCCAGCAGTCCCACGGGGGGCTCAGATACGCAGTATTTT,-,many,TRBJ2-3,TRBV7-2
CASSQAGQAEQYF,TGTGCTAGCAGCCAGGCCGGACAGGCCGAGCAGTACTTC,TRBD1,-,TRBJ2-7,TRBV7-7
CASGQDNQETQYF,TGTGCTAGTGGTCAAGACAATCAAGAGACCCAGTACTTC,-,-,TRBJ2-5,TRBV12-5
CASSLRYRSGDEQYF,TGCGCCAGCAGTCTCCGCTATCGATCCGGGGACGAGCAGTACTTC,-,few,TRBJ2-7,TRBV4-3
CASSHSGHLEAFF,TGTGCCAGCAGCCATTCCGGACACCTGGAAGCTTTCTTT,-,many,TRBJ1-1,TRBV3-1
CASSYSGSVAAKNIQYF,TGTGCCAGCAGTTACTCTGGGAGCGTGGCAGCCAAAAACATTCAGTACTTC,-,-,TRBJ2-4,TRBV6-5
CAWDRGGGTDTQYF,TGTGCCTGGGACAGGGGAGGGGGCACAGATACGCAGTATTTT,-,few,TRBJ2-3,TRBV30
CASSVGRTGREETQYF,TGTGCCAGCAGCGTAGGCCGGACAGGGCGAGAGGAGACCCAGTACTTC,TRBD1,-,TRBJ2-5,TRBV9
CATGPTSSGELFF,TGTGCCACCGGCCCGACTAGTTCCGGGGAGCTGTTTTTT,-,few,TRBJ2-2,TRBV24-1
CASSPLRSRRGGQPQHF,TGTGCCAGCAGCCCATTGCGGAGTCGCAGGGGCGGCCAGCCCCAGCATTTT,-,-,TRBJ1-5,TRBV6-5
CASSFVQETQYF,TGTGCCAGCAGTTTTGTTCAAGAGACCCAGTACTTC,-,many,TRBJ2-5,TRBV12-3/TRBV12-4
CASSHLADGYTF,TGTGCCAGCAGCCACCTAGCAGATGGCTACACCTTC,-,few,TRBJ1-2,TRBV4-2
CSAPGADTQYF,TGCAGTGCCCCAGGGGCAGATACGCAGTATTTT,-,few,TRBJ2-3,TRBV20-1
CASSDGTGNQPQLF,TGTGCCAGCAGCGATGGGACAGGGAATCAGCCCCAGCTTTTT,TRBD1,few,TRBJ1-5,TRBV9
CAISHYLASGKGFYNEQFF,TGTGCCATCAGTCACTACTTGGCTAGCGGGAAGGGGTTTTACAATGAGCAGTTCTTC,TRBD2,-,TRBJ2-1,TRBV12-3/TRBV12-4
CASSYYLNYEQYF,TGTGCCAGCAGTTACTATCTGAACTACGAGCAGTACTTC,-,many,TRBJ2-7,TRBV6-5
CASSVRRGSYNEQFF,TGCGCCAGCAGCGTGCGCAGGGGGTCCTACAATGAGCAGTTCTTC,TRBD1,-,TRBJ2-1,TRBV4-3
CSVGLAGSTDTQYF,TGCAGCGTTGGTCTGGCAGGAAGCACAGATACGCAGTATTTT,-,many,TRBJ2-3,TRBV29-1
CASRLAGPYEQYF,TGTGCCAGCAGACTAGCGGGGCCTTACGAGCAGTACTTC,TRBD2,many,TRBJ2-7,TRBV12-3/TRBV12-4